This TCR beta chain was observed in a study of CXCR3-negative and CXCR3-positive naive CD8 T cells. Remarks on this clonotype: Its antigen is unknown.

The CDR3 totals 14 residues. Per the germline V gene, CDR1 is MNHEY and CDR2 is SVGAGI. In preparing the TRB cDNA libraries, 5' RACE with UMI labels was used. TCRdb re-called the 5' RACE reads and gives one entry per CDR3 protein, without DNA. The table lists 130,000 to 150,000 distinct CDR3 sequences. General observations from the study: Naive cells with CXCR3 showed TRB CDR3s that were more hydrophobic than those in CXCR3-negative naive cells.

Specimen: naive CXCR3+ CD8+ T cells from blood. Subset given: CD45RO-CCR7+CD27+CD95- naive CD8+ T cells expressing CXCR3 (TNR3+). This chain links TRBV6-5 with TRBJ2-2. The TCR originated in a human donor in good health. Some clones in this sample may be carry-over from other donors' samples. The CDR3 reads CASSYGVGTGELFF.